The rows below give T cell receptor beta chains drawn from one sample of a study of technical replicates of blood from a handful of donors. The protocol was immunoSEQ multiplex PCR, while the TCRdb copy is restricted to in-frame clones and leaves out a portion. The sample lists approximately 93,000 clones; 94% were seen once. The sample consisted of T cells isolated from PBMCs. The receptors stem from a human donor in good health. Both conserved end residues are part of each CDR3. D genes are given only for firm matches. The listing skips clone size in some rows; elsewhere it reads once, few, many or a size class.

.	TRBV5-4	.	TRBJ2-3	TGTGCCAGCAGTCAGGGACTCGAAGTGCTAGCAGATACGCAGTATTTT	CASSQGLEVLADTQYF
.	TRBV7-9	.	TRBJ2-3	TGTGCCAGCAGCTTAGGTGTCAGAGATACGCAGTATTTT	CASSLGVRDTQYF
TRBD2	TRBV6-4	.	TRBJ2-5	TGTGCCAGCAGTGGCCTAGCGGGGGGGCAGGAGACCCAGTACTTC	CASSGLAGGQETQYF
.	TRBV19	once	TRBJ1-1	TGTGCCAGTAGTACTGGGGCGGGGAAACGGAACACTGAAGCTTTCTTT	CASSTGAGKRNTEAFF
.	TRBV5-1	.	TRBJ2-3	TGCGCCAGCAGCTTGGACGGGGGTACGCAGTATTTT	CASSLDGGTQYF
TRBD1	TRBV29-1	once	TRBJ2-2	TGCAGCGTCGAACCCGGGGACAGGGGGCGCACCGGGGAGCTGTTTTTT	CSVEPGDRGRTGELFF
TRBD2	TRBV27	.	TRBJ2-3	TGTGCCAGCAGTTTGTCTCCGACTAGCGGCCATCAGTATTTT	CASSLSPTSGHQYF
TRBD2	TRBV6-4	.	TRBJ2-1	TGTGCCAGCAGTAGGCTAGCGGGGCTGATAAACAATGAGCAGTTCTTC	CASSRLAGLINNEQFF
.	TRBV19	.	TRBJ2-7	TGTGCCAGTAGTCCGACACGGACCTACGAGCAGTACTTC	CASSPTRTYEQYF
.	TRBV7-9	.	TRBJ2-1	TGTGCCAGCAGCTTACTACCGGACTACACCTACAATGAGCAGTTCTTC	CASSLLPDYTYNEQFF
TRBD1	TRBV2	.	TRBJ1-5	TGTGCCAGCAGTCACAAAACCCAGGGGGGCCTCAATCAGCCCCAGCATTTT	CASSHKTQGGLNQPQHF
.	TRBV19	.	TRBJ2-3	TGTGCCACCTCAGGGGGGAAGGCAGATACGCAGTATTTT	CATSGGKADTQYF
.	TRBV5-1	.	TRBJ2-1	TGCGCCAGCAGCTGGGAGGGACAGGTCTCCTACAATGAGCAGTTCTTC	CASSWEGQVSYNEQFF
TRBD2	TRBV5-1	.	TRBJ2-5	TGCGCCAGCAGCCATGGGGGACTAGCGGGGGGCGGACAAGAGACCCAGTACTTC	CASSHGGLAGGGQETQYF
.	TRBV6-5	.	TRBJ1-1	TGTGCCAGCAAATTTGAGGGAATGAACACTGAAGCTTTCTTT	CASKFEGMNTEAFF
.	TRBV29-1	once	TRBJ2-1	TGCAGCGTTGAGGGTATAACAGGGAAAGCCTCCTACAATGAGCAGTTCTTC	CSVEGITGKASYNEQFF
TRBD1	TRBV9	.	TRBJ1-5	TGTGCCAGCAGCGTCGGGACAGGGAGACAGCCCCAGCATTTT	CASSVGTGRQPQHF
TRBD2	TRBV2	.	TRBJ2-1	TGTGCCAGCAGAAGACTAGCGGGAGACAATGAGCAGTTCTTC	CASRRLAGDNEQFF
.	TRBV2	.	TRBJ2-7	TGTGCCAGCAGTGAAACGGGAATCTCCTACGAGCAGTACTTC	CASSETGISYEQYF
.	TRBV6-1	few	TRBJ2-1	TGTGCCAGCAGTGAAATGGCAGTTGGTGAGCAGTTCTTC	CASSEMAVGEQFF
.	TRBV30	few	TRBJ2-5	TGTGCCTGGAGTTATGGTCAGGAGACCCAGTACTTC	CAWSYGQETQYF
TRBD1	TRBV15	few	TRBJ1-5	TGTGCCACCACTCCGACCAGGGGAGAGGGGGCACTTTGGCCCCAGCATTTT	CATTPTRGEGALWPQHF
.	TRBV12-5	few	TRBJ1-5	TGTGCTAGTGGCATAGGCCGGGACAATGGGCATCAGCCCCAGCATTTT	CASGIGRDNGHQPQHF
TRBD1	TRBV19	.	TRBJ1-5	TGTGCCAGTAGTATTTATGGGACAGGGGGAGTAGGCAATCAGCCCCAGCATTTT	CASSIYGTGGVGNQPQHF
.	TRBV7-9	.	TRBJ1-4	TGTGCCAGCAGCTTAAGAGGTGAAAAACTGTTTTTT	CASSLRGEKLFF
.	TRBV29-1	.	TRBJ1-5	TGCAGCGTTGTTTTGGACACTAGCAATCAGCCCCAGCATTTT	CSVVLDTSNQPQHF
TRBD1	TRBV10-3	.	TRBJ2-1	TGTGCCATCATCCGTCAGGGGGCCGGCTACAATGAGCAGTTCTTC	CAIIRQGAGYNEQFF
.	TRBV6-1	.	TRBJ2-5	TGTGCCAGCAGTGAGGGGACTCGGGGGTGGGAGACCCAGTACTTC	CASSEGTRGWETQYF
.	TRBV14	.	TRBJ2-1	TGTGCCAGCAGTCAATCCGGCTCCTACAATGAGCAGTTCTTC	CASSQSGSYNEQFF
TRBD1	TRBV27	.	TRBJ2-7	TGTGCCAGCAGTTTATCGTCGGGACAGCCCTACGAGCAGTACTTC	CASSLSSGQPYEQYF
TRBD2	TRBV10-3	.	TRBJ2-1	TGTGCCATCAGTGAGCCGACGGCGGGGGGCGGTTACAATGAGCAGTTCTTC	CAISEPTAGGGYNEQFF
.	TRBV11-2	.	TRBJ2-1	TGTGCCAGCAGCTTAGTCTCCAGCGATACACTGGATGAGCAGTTCTTC	CASSLVSSDTLDEQFF
.	TRBV6-4	few	TRBJ1-1	TGTGCCAGCAGTGACTCCGAGGGAACTACTGAAGCTTTCTTT	CASSDSEGTTEAFF
.	TRBV19	.	TRBJ2-4	TGTGCCAGTAGTATTGAGGCTCCCCTAGGCAAAAACATTCAGTACTTC	CASSIEAPLGKNIQYF
TRBD2	TRBV7-8	.	TRBJ2-7	TGTGCCAGCAGCTTAGAGGCTAGCGGGGGGTACGAGCAGTACTTC	CASSLEASGGYEQYF
.	TRBV18	.	TRBJ2-1	TGTGCCAGCTCGGAAGGACAGCACTCCTACAATGAGCAGTTCTTC	CASSEGQHSYNEQFF
.	TRBV7-7	once	TRBJ2-1	TGTGCCAGCAGCCTCGGGGTCAACAATGAGCAGTTCTTC	CASSLGVNNEQFF
.	TRBV7-6	.	TRBJ2-7	TGTGCCAGCAGCTTAGCGCTATCTGACTCACTGTCCGAGCAGTACTTC	CASSLALSDSLSEQYF
TRBD2	TRBV14	.	TRBJ2-7	TGTGCCAGCAGCCTCGTGGGGGGGAGCGAGCAGTACTTC	CASSLVGGSEQYF
.	TRBV6-1	.	TRBJ1-1	TGTGCCAGCAGTGAAGAACAGGTTTGGGACACTGAAGCTTTCTTT	CASSEEQVWDTEAFF
TRBD1	TRBV5-8	.	TRBJ1-4	TGTGCCAGCAGCCCGGGACAGTCTGCAACTAATGAAAAACTGTTTTTT	CASSPGQSATNEKLFF
TRBD2	TRBV10-3	.	TRBJ2-5	TGTGCCATCAGTGAGTCGACTAGCGGGGAAGAGACCCAGTACTTC	CAISESTSGEETQYF
TRBD2	TRBV4-1	.	TRBJ2-7	TGCGCCAGCAGCCTAAGTAGCGGGGGGACCTACGAGCAGTACTTC	CASSLSSGGTYEQYF
TRBD2	TRBV5-4	once	TRBJ2-1	TGTGCCAGCAGCCCCGCTGGACTAGCGGAACCTGAGCAGTTCTTC	CASSPAGLAEPEQFF
.	TRBV6-5	.	TRBJ1-2	TGTGCCAGCAGTTCGGGACATCTCTATGGCTACACCTTC	CASSSGHLYGYTF
TRBD1	TRBV29-1	.	TRBJ1-2	TGCAGCGTTACGGACAGGGGTAACCGTAACTATGGCTACACCTTC	CSVTDRGNRNYGYTF